This T cell receptor (beta chain) derives from a study of blood T cell repertoires in COVID-19. Libraries were prepared by immunoSEQ multiplex PCR; TCRdb keeps only in-frame clonotypes and omits some of them. The table records roughly 70,000 clones, 80% to 90% of them present only once. The CDR3 is 14 residues long. CDR1 WNHNN and CDR2 SYGVQD come from the germline V gene (reference sequence). Losses at the gene ends were 6 bases for V and 7 bases for J; bases not matched to a gene: 8. Material for sequencing was peripheral blood. This chain connects TRBV10-1 to TRBJ2-2, with 7 bases lining up with TRBD2. The clonotype originates from a middle-aged man with active COVID-19. DNA for the CDR3: TGCGCCAGCAGAGGACTAGACGGGGGCGGGGAGCTGTTTTTT. It is translated as CASRGLDGGGELFF.